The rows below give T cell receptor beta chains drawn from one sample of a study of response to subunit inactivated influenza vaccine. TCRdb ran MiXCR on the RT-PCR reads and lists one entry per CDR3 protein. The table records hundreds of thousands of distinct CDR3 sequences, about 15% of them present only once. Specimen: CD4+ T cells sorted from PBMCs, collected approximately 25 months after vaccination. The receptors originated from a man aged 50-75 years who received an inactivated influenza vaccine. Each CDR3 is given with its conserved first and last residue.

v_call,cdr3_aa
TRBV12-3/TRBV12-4,CASSLRGQGEAFF
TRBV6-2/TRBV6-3,CASMADLGYGYTF
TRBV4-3,CASSQDEGPHPLSSHQPQHF
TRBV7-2,CASSNNIMNTEAFF
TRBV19,CASSDTSRGQPQHF
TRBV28,CASNGRGRDNEKLFF
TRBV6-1,CASSRDRISGNTIYF
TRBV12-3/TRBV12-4,CASSGLAWNTGELFF
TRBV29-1,CSVVLARNNEQFF
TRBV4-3,CASAEGLHNEKLFF
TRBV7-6,CASSFRKAPTGELFF
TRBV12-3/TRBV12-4,CASSVGLDNEQFF
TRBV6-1,CASSPHRHANEKLFF
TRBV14,CASSQGSRQYF
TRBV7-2,CASSLERLRTDTQYF
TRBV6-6,CASSYGLGEAFF
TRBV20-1,CSARSSGSSNEQFF
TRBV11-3,CASSPTSSDTGELFF
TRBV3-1,CASSQATGLAGNEQFF
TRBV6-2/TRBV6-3,CASSYRNNEQYF
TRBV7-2,CASSSTSGGNSDTQYF
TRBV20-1,CSARVPRIGQYF
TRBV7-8,CASSLAPGRVAEQFF
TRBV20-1,CSARGEGGVKQYF